Shown below are 32 T cell receptor beta chains from a single sample sequenced in a study of CD8 T cell repertoires and HIV-1 epitope variants. Assay: immunoSEQ multiplex PCR; the TCRdb copy retains only in-frame clones and omits some. The repertoire holds some 7,000 clones, with around 64% as singletons. Antigen specificity for these receptors is unknown. Material for sequencing was cultured CD8+ T cells derived from PBMCs. The receptors were sampled from a male donor with HIV.

V is TRBV6-6 and J is TRBJ2-5; TRBD2 matches at 7 bases. Trimming at V came to 6 bases and at J to 5 bases, leaving 15 bases not matched to a gene. From germline, CDR1 is MNHNY and CDR2 SVGAGI (reference sequence). The CDR3 is 16 amino acids. The CDR3 DNA follows: TGTGCCAGCAGCCGAGCTTTGGGGGAGGGCCGTGAGACCCAGTACTTC. Translating gives CASSRALGEGRETQYF.

This sequence joins TRBV10-2 and TRBJ2-1, with 8 nucleotides matching TRBD1. V lost 4 bases to trimming and J lost 3 bases; unmatched junction nucleotides: 5. The CDR3 is 15 residues long. CDR1 is WSHSY, CDR2 SAAADI, per germline. Written as DNA, the CDR3 is TGCGCCAGCAGTGCCCGGACAGGGTTCTACAATGAGCAGTTCTTC. It codes for CASSARTGFYNEQFF.

The genes are TRBV10-3 and TRBJ2-7; TRBD2 matches 7 bases. Per germline, CDR1 ENHRY and CDR2 SYGVKD. Unmatched junction bases numbered 13, after V lost 7 bases and J lost 4 bases. The CDR3 totals 15 residues. The CDR3 protein is CAINDPGGGEYEQYF. In nucleotides, the CDR3 is TGTGCCATCAATGACCCGGGAGGTGGGGAATACGAGCAGTACTTC.

J is TRBJ1-1 and V is TRBV7-9; no firm D call. V was cut by 1 base and J by 2 bases, with 2 bases left in between. The germline V gene has CDR1 SEHNR and CDR2 FQNEAQ (reference sequence). This CDR3 has 12 residues. CDR3 DNA: TGTGCCAGCAGCTTAGTTAACACTGAAGCTTTCTTT. This sequence encodes CASSLVNTEAFF.

The chain joins TRBV6-4 to TRBJ2-2; 10 bases are a match to TRBD2. CDR1 is MRHNA, CDR2 SNTAGT, per germline. Trimming cost V 3 bases and J 4 bases; bases outside gene matches: 2. CDR3 length: 15 amino acids. The CDR3 sequence is CASSELAGSTGELFF. CDR3 sequence (DNA): TGTGCCAGCAGTGAACTAGCGGGATCCACCGGGGAGCTGTTTTTT.

V gene TRBV19 combines with J gene TRBJ2-1; D might be TRBD2 (6 bases). This CDR3 is built from 15 residues. V shed 4 bases and J shed 0 bases, with 10 bases lying between them. Germline V gene data show CDR1 as LNHDA and CDR2 as SQIVND (reference sequence). CDR3 nucleotide sequence: TGTGCCAGTAGTAGCTGGCGGGACTCCTACAATGAGCAGTTCTTC. Its protein product is CASSSWRDSYNEQFF.

This chain joins TRBV6-5 and TRBJ2-1; 9 nucleotides align to TRBD1. This CDR3 is built from 13 residues. Trimming removed 5 bases from V and 15 bases from J; junction bases left unmatched: 11. Looked up from germline, CDR1 is MNHEY and CDR2 is SVGAGI. The CDR3 coding sequence is TGTGCCAGCAGTGACCAGACAGGGGGATTTCCGTTCTTC. Translation: CASSDQTGGFPFF.

The CDR3 reads CASSLGLAGGIGTDTQYF. The CDR3, as DNA: TGTGCCAGCAGTTTAGGACTAGCGGGGGGGATCGGCACAGATACGCAGTATTTT. The chain joins TRBV28 to TRBJ2-3, with 15 nucleotides matching TRBD2. The CDR3 is made up of 18 amino acids. The V and J ends lost 2 bases and 1 base, in that order; junction bases with no gene match: 4. The germline V gene has CDR1 MDHEN and CDR2 SYDVKM.

V is TRBV4-1 and J is TRBJ2-7; TRBD1 matches at 9 bases. Germline CDR1 and CDR2: MGHRA and YSYEKL. V lost 4 bases, J lost 2 bases, and 3 bases stayed unmatched. CDR3 length: 14 residues. The CDR3 is CASSLNRGPYEQYF. The CDR3 DNA sequence: TGCGCCAGCAGCCTGAACAGGGGGCCCTACGAGCAGTACTTC.

This clone was seen only once. The chain recombines TRBV5-1 with TRBJ1-4, with D hard to call. V lost 9 bases to trimming and J lost 2 bases, with 11 bases between them. This CDR3 is 13 amino acids long. Germline CDR1 SGHRS, CDR2 YFSETQ. CDR3 residues: CATREWTNEKLFF. As DNA, the CDR3 is TGCGCCACCCGGGAATGGACTAATGAAAAACTGTTTTTT.

This clone was counted between two and nine times. The rearrangement links TRBV27 to TRBJ1-2, with a weak D call TRBD1 (6 bases). Between the trimmed V and J ends, which lost 7 bases and 5 bases, there was a span of 17 bases. There are 14 residues in the CDR3. Germline V gives CDR1 MNHEY, CDR2 SMNVEV (reference sequence). CDR3 in DNA: TGTGCCAGCAAGCTACCCGGGACAAATTATGGCTACACCTTC. Protein: CASKLPGTNYGYTF.

CDR3 coding DNA: TGTGCCAGCAGCGCCGGGACAGGGGAGGATTCACCCCTCCACTTT. Its translation: CASSAGTGEDSPLHF. The chain uses TRBV9 and TRBJ1-6; 10 bases agree with TRBD1. The CDR3 spans 15 residues. Germline V gives CDR1 SGDLS, CDR2 YYNGEE. V lost 3 bases to trimming and J lost 8 bases; unmatched junction nucleotides: 5.

CDR3: CASSLGQLQETQYF. CDR3 sequence (DNA): TGTGCCAGCAGCTTAGGCCAGCTCCAAGAGACCCAGTACTTC. The J gene is TRBJ2-5, the V gene TRBV13; no definite D call. V lost 0 bases and J 1 base, leaving 6 bases between the germline ends. Germline values: CDR1 PRHDT, CDR2 FYEKMQ (reference sequence). The CDR3 totals 14 residues.

The J gene is TRBJ2-1, the V gene TRBV5-4; D not resolved. The V end lost 3 bases, the J end lost 8 bases, and 12 bases lay between the germline ends. Germline lookup yields CDR1 SGHNT and CDR2 YYREEE (reference sequence). The CDR3 consists of 13 residues. This CDR3 is CASSSSLGDEQFF. CDR3 DNA: TGTGCCAGCAGCTCCTCCCTAGGCGATGAGCAGTTCTTC.

This rearrangement joins TRBV10-3 to TRBJ1-1; 9 bases agree with TRBD1. The CDR3 is 15 amino acids. Trimming at V came to 6 bases and at J to 0 bases, leaving 5 bases not matched to a gene. Germline assignment: CDR1 ENHRY and CDR2 SYGVKD. CDR3 in amino acids: CAIRGGTGMNTEAFF. The CDR3 DNA is TGTGCCATCAGGGGCGGGACAGGGATGAACACTGAAGCTTTCTTT.

This clone is a singleton in its sample. The chain combines TRBV9 with TRBJ2-5, with D tentatively TRBD2 (6 bases). V lost 3 bases to trimming and J lost 5 bases, with 17 bases between them. The CDR3 is 15 residues long. Germline V gives CDR1 SGDLS, CDR2 YYNGEE. For the CDR3, the DNA is TGTGCCAGCAGCGGACCGACTAGTATGTGGGAGACCCAGTACTTC. Residues: CASSGPTSMWETQYF. Based on the CDR3 plus reference TRBV9 and TRBJ2-5, the full variable domain is DSGVTQTPKHLITATGQRVTLRCSPRSGDLSVYWYQQSLDQGLQFLIQYYNGEERAKGNILERFSAQQFPDLHSELNLSSLELGDSALYFCASSGPTSMWETQYFGPGTRLLVL.

The V gene is TRBV4-3, the J gene TRBJ1-2, with TRBD1 as a possible D gene (6 bases). The CDR3 length is 12 residues. The V and J ends lost 8 bases and 6 bases respectively, with 13 bases between them. The germline CDR1 and CDR2 sequences are LGHNA and YSLEER. This chain's CDR3 is CASSGEVDGYTF. CDR3 sequence (DNA): TGCGCCAGCTCAGGGGAGGTTGATGGCTACACCTTC.

This clone was picked up a small number of times. V gene TRBV2 combines with J gene TRBJ1-5; no definite D call. The CDR3 has 14 amino acids. The V end was cut by 1 base, the J end by 7 bases, with 11 bases between. The germline CDR1 and CDR2 sequences are SNHLY and FYNNEI. This CDR3 reads CASSEVGMWQPQHF. CDR3 sequence (DNA): TGTGCCAGCAGTGAAGTTGGGATGTGGCAGCCCCAGCATTTT.

The chain couples TRBV7-2 to TRBJ2-3, with TRBD2 identical over 12 bases. The CDR3 has 19 residues. V gave up 5 bases and J gave up 6 bases; unmatched junction bases: 18. Germline V gives CDR1 SGHTA, CDR2 FQGNSA. CDR3 loop: CASSPLRLAGELGWDTQYF. The DNA of the CDR3 is TGTGCCAGCAGCCCCCTCCGACTAGCGGGGGAATTAGGTTGGGATACGCAGTATTTT. Supplemented by reference TRBV7-2 and TRBJ2-3, the full variable domain reads GAGVSQSPSNKVTEKGKDVELRCDPISGHTALYWYRQSLGQGLEFLIYFQGNSAPDKSGLPSDRFSAERTGGSVSTLTIQRTQQEDSAVYLCASSPLRLAGELGWDTQYFGPGTRLTVL.

The rearrangement links TRBV7-9 to TRBJ2-1; D is perhaps TRBD1 or TRBD2 (7 bases each). This CDR3 contains 15 residues. V dropped 2 bases and J dropped 7 bases, with 15 bases sitting between them. The germline CDR1 and CDR2 sequences are SEHNR and FQNEAQ (reference sequence). For the CDR3, the DNA is TGTGCCAGCAGCTTATCTCTTCAGGGGGGGAATGAGCAGTTCTTC. Translating gives CASSLSLQGGNEQFF. The whole variable domain, remainder taken from reference TRBV7-9 and TRBJ2-1, is DTGVSQNPRHKITKRGQNVTFRCDPISEHNRLYWYRQTLGQGPEFLTYFQNEAQLEKSRLLSDRFSAERPKGSFSTLEIQRTEQGDSAMYLCASSLSLQGGNEQFFGPGTRLTVL.

V is TRBV9 and J is TRBJ2-3; perhaps TRBD1 as D (5 bases). This CDR3 contains 12 residues. Germline values: CDR1 SGDLS, CDR2 YYNGEE. Trimming cost V 3 bases and J 6 bases, with 8 bases left between them. CDR3 sequence (DNA): TGTGCCAGCAGCGCTTCAGGGGATACGCAGTATTTT. It yields the protein CASSASGDTQYF.

V is TRBV30 and J is TRBJ2-3; D is perhaps TRBD2 (6 bases). CDR3 length equals 15 residues. CDR1 and CDR2 from the germline V gene are GTSNPN and SVGIG (reference sequence). Trimming removed 0 bases from V and 2 bases from J, with 12 bases in between. CDR3 protein: CAWSVDAGTTDTQYF. Here the CDR3 DNA reads TGTGCCTGGAGTGTAGATGCGGGAACCACAGATACGCAGTATTTT.

The rearrangement links TRBV7-7 to TRBJ2-1, with D possibly matching TRBD1 (5 bases). CDR1 is SSHAT, CDR2 FNYEAQ, per germline (reference sequence). There are 14 residues in the CDR3. Trimming shortened V by 5 bases and J by 3 bases, and 11 bases separated the two germline ends. The CDR3 reads CASSPQGGYNEQFF. The DNA of the CDR3 is TGTGCCAGCAGCCCTCAGGGTGGCTACAATGAGCAGTTCTTC.

The rearrangement joins TRBV19 to TRBJ1-5; perhaps TRBD1 as D (6 bases). Germline V gene data show CDR1 as LNHDA and CDR2 as SQIVND (reference sequence). This CDR3 is built from 13 residues. V was pared by 8 bases and J by 7 bases, with 15 bases between. The CDR3 loop reads CASAQGSAQPQHF. The CDR3 nucleotides read TGTGCCAGTGCACAGGGTTCCGCGCAGCCCCAGCATTTT.

This clone was recorded a few times. For the CDR3, the DNA is TGTGCCAGCAGTGAAACTAGCGGGGACCAGGATGAGCAGTTCTTC. Residues: CASSETSGDQDEQFF. The chain has TRBV6-4 and TRBJ2-1; 10 positions agree with TRBD2. CDR1 is MRHNA, CDR2 SNTAGT, per germline. The CDR3 totals 15 residues. Trimming at V came to 3 bases and at J to 8 bases, leaving 7 bases not matched to a gene.

This chain connects TRBV6-4 to TRBJ2-3; no clear D gene. The CDR3 contains 17 residues. From germline, CDR1 is MRHNA and CDR2 SNTAGT. V lost 0 bases, J lost 2 bases, and 15 bases lay in between. In DNA form, the CDR3 reads TGTGCCAGCAGTGACTCCCTCCGTTTAAGGCCCACAGATACGCAGTATTTT. Protein product: CASSDSLRLRPTDTQYF.

The chain carries TRBV28 and TRBJ2-1, with 7 bases lining up with TRBD1. J lost 1 base, V lost 2 bases, and 2 bases had no gene match. This CDR3 has 15 amino acids. Germline values: CDR1 MDHEN, CDR2 SYDVKM. The CDR3 reads CASSLIRGSYNEQFF. In DNA form, the CDR3 reads TGTGCCAGCAGTTTAATCAGGGGGTCCTACAATGAGCAGTTCTTC.

This clone was detected a few times. This chain uses TRBV7-9 with TRBJ2-3; no reliable D call. CDR3 length: 15 amino acids. Germline V CDR1 and CDR2: SEHNR, FQNEAQ (reference sequence). Trimming removed 1 base at V and 1 base at J, with 9 bases between. The CDR3 loop is CASSLVEQRTDTQYF. DNA of the CDR3: TGTGCCAGCAGCTTAGTTGAGCAGCGCACAGATACGCAGTATTTT.

The chain employs TRBV28 and TRBJ1-4; D gene unclear. Germline values: CDR1 MDHEN, CDR2 SYDVKM. V lost 2 bases, J lost 13 bases, and 11 bases lay in between. The CDR3 consists of 12 residues. Written as DNA, the CDR3 is TGTGCCAGCAGTTTAAGCGGGGATAGACTGTTTTTT. Translating gives CASSLSGDRLFF.

This chain links TRBV4-2 with TRBJ1-2, with 7 bases aligning to TRBD1. The CDR3 is made up of 14 amino acids. From germline, CDR1 is LGHNA and CDR2 YNFKEQ. The junction had 3 bases not matched to a gene; V was cut back by 1 base and J by 4 bases. The CDR3 sequence is CASSQVRDSYGYTF. Here the CDR3 DNA reads TGTGCCAGCAGCCAAGTGAGGGACAGCTATGGCTACACCTTC.

The chain joins TRBV5-1 to TRBJ2-2, with 7 bases lining up with TRBD1. This CDR3 has 15 residues. Trimming at V came to 4 bases and at J to 0 bases, leaving 3 bases not matched to a gene. Per germline, CDR1 SGHRS and CDR2 YFSETQ. The CDR3 region has the DNA TGCGCCAGCAGCCCTGGGACAGCGAACACCGGGGAGCTGTTTTTT. It translates to CASSPGTANTGELFF.

Only one count was recorded for this clone. The genes are TRBV4-3 and TRBJ2-6; the D is unclear. This CDR3 spans 18 amino acids. The V gene's germline CDR1 is LGHNA and CDR2 YSLEER. Trimming pared 0 bases from V and 0 bases from J, leaving 12 bases between. The CDR3 protein is CASSQDGSSSSGANVLTF. The CDR3 nucleotides are TGCGCCAGCAGCCAAGATGGTTCGAGCAGCTCTGGGGCCAACGTCCTGACTTTC.